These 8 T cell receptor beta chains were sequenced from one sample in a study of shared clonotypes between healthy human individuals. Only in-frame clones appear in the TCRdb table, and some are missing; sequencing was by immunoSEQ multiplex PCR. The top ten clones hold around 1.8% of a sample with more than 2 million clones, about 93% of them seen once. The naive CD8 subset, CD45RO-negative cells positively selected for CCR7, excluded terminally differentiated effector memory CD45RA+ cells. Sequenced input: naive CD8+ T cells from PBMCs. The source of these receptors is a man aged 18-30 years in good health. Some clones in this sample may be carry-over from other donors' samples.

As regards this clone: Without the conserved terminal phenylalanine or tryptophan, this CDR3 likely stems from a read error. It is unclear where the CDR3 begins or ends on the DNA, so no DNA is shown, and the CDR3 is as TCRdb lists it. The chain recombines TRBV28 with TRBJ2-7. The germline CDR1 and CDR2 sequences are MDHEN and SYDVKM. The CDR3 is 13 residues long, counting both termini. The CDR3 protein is CASNPAPRTPVEI.

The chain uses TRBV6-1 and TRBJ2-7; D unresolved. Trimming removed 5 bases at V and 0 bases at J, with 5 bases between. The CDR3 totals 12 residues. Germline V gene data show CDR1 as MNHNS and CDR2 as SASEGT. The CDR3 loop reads CASSSSSYEQYF. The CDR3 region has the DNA TGTGCCAGCAGTAGTAGCTCCTACGAGCAGTACTTC.

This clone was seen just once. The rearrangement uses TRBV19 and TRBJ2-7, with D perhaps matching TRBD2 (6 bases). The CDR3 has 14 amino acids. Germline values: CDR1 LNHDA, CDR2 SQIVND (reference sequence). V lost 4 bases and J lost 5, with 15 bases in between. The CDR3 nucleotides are TGTGCCAGTAGTACGGGACTGGCCCGAGACGAGCAGTACTTC. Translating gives CASSTGLARDEQYF.

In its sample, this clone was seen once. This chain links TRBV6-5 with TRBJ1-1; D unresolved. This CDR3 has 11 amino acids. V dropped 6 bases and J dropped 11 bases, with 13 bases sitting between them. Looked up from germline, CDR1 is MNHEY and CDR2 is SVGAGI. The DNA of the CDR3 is TGTGCCAGCAGCCCCGGTGTTGAGGCTTTCTTT. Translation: CASSPGVEAFF.

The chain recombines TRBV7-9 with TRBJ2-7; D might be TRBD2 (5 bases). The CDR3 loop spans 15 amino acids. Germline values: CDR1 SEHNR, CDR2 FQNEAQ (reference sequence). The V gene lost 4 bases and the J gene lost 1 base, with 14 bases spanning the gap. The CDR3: CASSSIRTGSYEQYF. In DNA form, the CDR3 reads TGTGCCAGCAGCTCCATTCGGACGGGATCCTACGAGCAGTACTTC.

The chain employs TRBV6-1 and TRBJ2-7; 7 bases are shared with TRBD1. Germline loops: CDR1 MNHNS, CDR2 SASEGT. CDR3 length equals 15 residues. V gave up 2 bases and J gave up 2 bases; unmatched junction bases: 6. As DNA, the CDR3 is TGTGCCAGCAGTGAAAGTTACAGGGGAGCCTACGAGCAGTACTTC. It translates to CASSESYRGAYEQYF.

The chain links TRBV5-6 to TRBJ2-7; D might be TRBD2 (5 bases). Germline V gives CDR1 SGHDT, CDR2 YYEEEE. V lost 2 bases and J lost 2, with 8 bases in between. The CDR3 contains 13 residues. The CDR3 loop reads CASSFYGTYEQYF. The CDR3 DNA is TGTGCCAGCAGCTTTTACGGGACCTACGAGCAGTACTTC.

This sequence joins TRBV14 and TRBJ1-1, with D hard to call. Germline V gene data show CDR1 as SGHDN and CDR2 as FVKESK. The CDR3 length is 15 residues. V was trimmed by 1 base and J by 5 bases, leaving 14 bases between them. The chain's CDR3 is CASSQGPDTWTEAFF. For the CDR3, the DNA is TGTGCCAGCAGCCAAGGCCCCGACACCTGGACTGAAGCTTTCTTT.